This entry lists 29 T cell receptor beta chains sequenced from one sample in a study of radiotherapy plus CTLA-4 blockade in lung cancer. Generated by immunoSEQ multiplex PCR, the TCRdb table keeps only in-frame clones and is missing some. The repertoire holds 81,000 or so clones, 60% to 85% seen once, with approximately 22% in the top ten. Sequencing was performed on peripheral blood, taken from a patient treated with radiotherapy plus ipilimumab. Receptors originate from a human donor with non-small cell lung cancer whose response to radiotherapy plus ipilimumab could not be evaluated. Some clones in this sample may be carry-over from other donors' samples.

This chain uses TRBV7-9 with TRBJ2-7; tentative D call: TRBD1 (5 bases). Germline loops: CDR1 SEHNR, CDR2 FQNEAQ (reference sequence). The CDR3 has 14 residues. Trimming shortened V by 1 base and J by 4 bases, and 11 bases separated the two germline ends. Here the CDR3 DNA reads TGTGCCAGCAGCTTAGGTCAGGGTGGGTACGAGCAGTACTTC. It specifies CASSLGQGGYEQYF. Based on the CDR3 plus reference TRBV7-9 and TRBJ2-7, the full variable domain is DTGVSQNPRHKITKRGQNVTFRCDPISEHNRLYWYRQTLGQGPEFLTYFQNEAQLEKSRLLSDRFSAERPKGSFSTLEIQRTEQGDSAMYLCASSLGQGGYEQYFGPGTRLTVT.

This clone was counted once. The chain joins TRBV5-4 to TRBJ1-2; 7 positions agree with TRBD1. V lost 2 bases, J lost 0 bases, and 4 bases stayed unmatched. This CDR3 is 15 amino acids long. Germline assignment: CDR1 SGHNT and CDR2 YYREEE (reference sequence). CDR3 nucleotide sequence: TGTGCCAGCAGCTTAGGGACAGTAACTAACTATGGCTACACCTTC. Amino acids: CASSLGTVTNYGYTF.

The chain has TRBV2 and TRBJ2-5, with 9 bases aligning to TRBD1. Losses at the gene ends were 6 bases for V and 4 bases for J; bases not matched to a gene: 9. The CDR3 consists of 15 residues. Per the germline V gene, CDR1 is SNHLY and CDR2 is FYNNEI. The CDR3 nucleotides are TGTGCCAGCAGGACAGGGGGGCTTAGGGGAGAGACCCAGTACTTC. This translates into CASRTGGLRGETQYF.

J is TRBJ1-2 and V is TRBV4-3; 10 positions agree with TRBD1. CDR1 LGHNA and CDR2 YSLEER come from the germline V gene. The V and J ends lost 1 base and 13 bases, in that order; junction bases with no gene match: 9. The CDR3 loop spans 14 amino acids. In nucleotides, the CDR3 is TGCGCCAGCAGCCAAGGAGGTGACAGGGGGCGACTCACCTTC. This gives the protein CASSQGGDRGRLTF.

The chain employs TRBV20-1 and TRBJ2-5; D is perhaps TRBD1 (5 bases). V gave up 2 bases and J gave up 5 bases, with 6 bases separating them. Germline lookup yields CDR1 DFQATT and CDR2 SNEGSKA (reference sequence). CDR3 length: 11 amino acids. The CDR3 nucleotides are TGCAGTGCTAGACCAGGGGAGACCCAGTACTTC. Protein sequence: CSARPGETQYF.

In this sample, this clone turned up a few times. The rearrangement links TRBV6-1 to TRBJ2-4; 7 bases fit TRBD1. Germline assignment: CDR1 MNHNS and CDR2 SASEGT. The CDR3 length is 13 residues. The trim removed 5 bases at V and 6 bases at J, leaving 4 bases unmatched. The CDR3 reads CASSLNRGNIQYF. Here the CDR3 DNA reads TGTGCCAGCAGTTTGAACAGGGGAAACATTCAGTACTTC.

The chain has TRBV2 and TRBJ2-7; TRBD2 might be the D (5 bases). Germline CDR1 is SNHLY and CDR2 is FYNNEI. This CDR3 has 14 residues. Trimming stripped 1 base from V and 3 bases from J, with 10 bases between. This CDR3 is CASSEVSGGYEQYF. DNA of the CDR3: TGTGCCAGCAGTGAAGTCAGCGGAGGCTACGAGCAGTACTTC.

This chain joins TRBV4-2 and TRBJ2-5; D gene ambiguous. Germline V gene sequence: CDR1 LGHNA, CDR2 YNFKEQ. V was pared by 0 bases and J by 5 bases, with 13 bases between. The CDR3 totals 15 residues. Written as DNA, the CDR3 is TGTGCCAGCAGCCAAGATACAAGAAGAACCGAGACCCAGTACTTC. Encoded protein: CASSQDTRRTETQYF.

This chain links TRBV7-9 with TRBJ1-2; 7 bases agree with TRBD1. Trimming cost V 1 base and J 8 bases; bases outside gene matches: 4. The CDR3 has 13 residues. Germline V CDR1 and CDR2: SEHNR, FQNEAQ (reference sequence). The CDR3 is CASSLVTGSGYTF. For the CDR3, the DNA is TGTGCCAGCAGCTTAGTGACAGGGTCCGGCTACACCTTC.

This clone was observed a few times. The V and J genes are TRBV5-1 and TRBJ1-5, with 7 nucleotides matching TRBD1. Germline values: CDR1 SGHRS, CDR2 YFSETQ. V shed 4 bases, J shed 5 bases, and the junction held 6 bases outside the gene matches. There are 14 residues in the CDR3. CDR3 nucleotide sequence: TGCGCCAGCAGCCCGACAGGGAACGATCAGCCCCAGCATTTT. Its protein product is CASSPTGNDQPQHF. Full variable domain (missing parts from reference TRBV5-1 and TRBJ1-5): KAGVTQTPRYLIKTRGQQVTLSCSPISGHRSVSWYQQTPGQGLQFLFEYFSETQRNKGNFPGRFSGRQFSNSRSEMNVSTLELGDSALYLCASSPTGNDQPQHFGDGTRLSIL.

The V and J genes are TRBV9 and TRBJ2-3; 14 bases align to TRBD2. CDR1 is SGDLS, CDR2 YYNGEE, per germline. This CDR3 is built from 16 residues. Losses at the gene ends were 3 bases for V and 5 bases for J; bases not matched to a gene: 5. CDR3 sequence: CASSAGLAGGIDTQYF. DNA of the CDR3: TGTGCCAGCAGCGCCGGACTAGCGGGGGGAATAGATACGCAGTATTTT.

This chain uses TRBV7-2 with TRBJ1-2; D call uncertain. V was cut by 4 bases and J by 2 bases, with 8 bases left in between. Germline V gene sequence: CDR1 SGHTA, CDR2 FQGNSA. CDR3 length: 13 amino acids. The chain's CDR3 is CASSYSLNYGYTF. CDR3 DNA: TGTGCCAGCAGCTATTCACTCAACTATGGCTACACCTTC. The variable domain in full, completed from reference TRBV7-2 and TRBJ1-2, reads GAGVSQSPSNKVTEKGKDVELRCDPISGHTALYWYRQSLGQGLEFLIYFQGNSAPDKSGLPSDRFSAERTGGSVSTLTIQRTQQEDSAVYLCASSYSLNYGYTFGSGTRLTVV.

This clone was counted only a few times. The chain couples TRBV27 to TRBJ2-5; D unresolved. Trimming removed 1 base from V and 4 bases from J, with 4 bases in between. Germline-derived CDR1 and CDR2 are MNHEY and SMNVEV (reference sequence). The CDR3 is 12 residues long. For the CDR3, the DNA is TGTGCCAGCAGTTTATTCGGAGAGACCCAGTACTTC. Protein product: CASSLFGETQYF.

In this sample, this clone turned up once. The rearrangement uses TRBV6-1 and TRBJ1-2, with D perhaps TRBD1 (5 bases). Germline lookup yields CDR1 MNHNS and CDR2 SASEGT. The germline V and J ends were trimmed by 7 bases and 5 bases, with 20 bases remaining between them. The CDR3 is made up of 15 amino acids. The CDR3 nucleotides read TGTGCCAGCATTCCGCTTGGCAGGGAGGGGTATGGCTACACCTTC. Its protein product is CASIPLGREGYGYTF.

The V gene is TRBV20-1, the J gene TRBJ1-2; D gene uncertain. The V gene's germline CDR1 is DFQATT and CDR2 SNEGSKA (reference sequence). The CDR3 extends over 11 amino acids. V dropped 6 bases and J dropped 4 bases, with 9 bases sitting between them. Written as DNA, the CDR3 is TGCAGTGCCACCGGGAGCTATGGCTACACCTTC. It translates to CSATGSYGYTF.

V is TRBV19 and J is TRBJ1-5; 8 bases map to TRBD1. The CDR3 runs 17 residues. Looked up from germline, CDR1 is LNHDA and CDR2 is SQIVND (reference sequence). J gave up 2 bases and V 4 bases, and 10 bases lay outside the gene matches. CDR3 residues: CASSTATQGGGNQPQHF. For the CDR3, the DNA is TGTGCCAGTAGTACAGCAACACAGGGGGGTGGCAATCAGCCCCAGCATTTT. The entire variable domain, with the rest obtained from reference TRBV19 and TRBJ1-5, is as follows: DGGITQSPKYLFRKEGQNVTLSCEQNLNHDAMYWYRQDPGQGLRLIYYSQIVNDFQKGDIAEGYSVSREKKESFPLTVTSAQKNPTAFYLCASSTATQGGGNQPQHFGDGTRLSIL.

The rearrangement joins TRBV19 to TRBJ1-2; D is perhaps TRBD1 (5 bases). The CDR3 is made up of 16 amino acids. The germline gives CDR1 LNHDA, CDR2 SQIVND (reference sequence). V was trimmed by 3 bases and J by 2 bases, leaving 16 bases between them. CDR3 sequence reads: CASSMAGGTVNYGYTF. Written as DNA, the CDR3 is TGTGCCAGTAGTATGGCCGGAGGGACGGTCAACTATGGCTACACCTTC.

A note on this clone: The junction departs from germline at one end; a sequencing error may be responsible. In the same sample, other DNA sequences code for this CDR3. The chain carries TRBV10-3 and TRBJ1-4, with D maybe TRBD1 (6 bases). The V gene's germline CDR1 is ENHRY and CDR2 SYGVKD. CDR3 length: 14 residues. The CDR3 DNA reads as TGCGCCATCAGTCAGGACAGCTTAAATGAAAAACTGTTTTTT. Amino acids: CAISQDSLNEKLFF.

The rearrangement uses TRBV6-5 and TRBJ1-1; 8 bases match TRBD1. V was clipped by 6 bases and J by 3 bases; unmatched bases: 6. Germline CDR1 is MNHEY and CDR2 is SVGAGI. The CDR3 runs 14 residues. The CDR3 here is CASSDRGWYTEAFF. For the CDR3, the DNA is TGTGCCAGCAGCGACAGGGGCTGGTACACTGAAGCTTTCTTT.

In this sample, this clone turned up once. CDR3 nucleotide sequence: TGTGCCAGCAGCCAGGGATACACTGAAGCTTTCTTT. Its protein product is CASSQGYTEAFF. This rearrangement joins TRBV6-5 to TRBJ1-1; tentative D call: TRBD1 (5 bases). The CDR3 is made up of 12 amino acids. From germline, CDR1 is MNHEY and CDR2 SVGAGI. Trimming took off 6 bases at V and 3 bases at J, with 8 bases between the two ends.

This chain links TRBV5-1 with TRBJ1-2; TRBD1 matches 7 bases. Germline V gene lookup returns CDR1 SGHRS and CDR2 YFSETQ. V was clipped by 4 bases and J by 8 bases; unmatched bases: 5. The CDR3 loop spans 12 amino acids. The CDR3 loop is CASSRGLYGYTF. CDR3 nucleotides: TGCGCCAGCAGCAGGGGGCTTTACGGCTACACCTTC.

This chain connects TRBV5-6 to TRBJ1-6; 9 bases line up with TRBD1. The CDR3 covers 15 residues. The V gene end was trimmed by 4 bases and the J gene end by 6 bases; junction bases not matched to a gene: 5. Germline lookup yields CDR1 SGHDT and CDR2 YYEEEE. CDR3 amino acids: CASSPRTGANSPLHF. The CDR3 nucleotides read TGTGCCAGCAGCCCGAGGACAGGGGCTAATTCACCCCTCCACTTT.

The genes are TRBV5-1 and TRBJ2-7; 11 bases align to TRBD2. V was clipped by 8 bases and J by 1 base; unmatched bases: 5. The CDR3 is 14 residues long. Germline V gene sequence: CDR1 SGHRS, CDR2 YFSETQ. Written as DNA, the CDR3 is TGCGCCAGTGCGGCTAGCGGGGGGTCCTACGAGCAGTACTTC. Its translation is CASAASGGSYEQYF.

Regarding this clone: The junction and the germline gene differ at one end; a read error may be behind it. The genes are TRBV10-3 and TRBJ2-7; TRBD2 agrees at 10 bases. Germline V gene sequence: CDR1 ENHRY, CDR2 SYGVKD. This CDR3 comprises 18 residues. The CDR3 DNA sequence: TGTGCCATCAGTGAGTCTCGTTTAATAGCGGGGGGCTCCTCCGAGCAGTACTTC. Translated, it gives CAISESRLIAGGSSEQYF.

This clone showed up just a few times. V usage is TRBV7-9 and J usage is TRBJ1-1, with D possibly being TRBD1 (5 bases). The CDR3 has 14 residues. The V gene's germline CDR1 is SEHNR and CDR2 FQNEAQ (reference sequence). V lost 1 base to trimming and J lost 4 bases, with 10 bases between them. CDR3 bases: TGTGCCAGCAGCTTAGGTTGGGGGGGCACTGAAGCTTTCTTT. This sequence encodes CASSLGWGGTEAFF. The full variable domain, rest sourced from reference TRBV7-9 and TRBJ1-1, is DTGVSQNPRHKITKRGQNVTFRCDPISEHNRLYWYRQTLGQGPEFLTYFQNEAQLEKSRLLSDRFSAERPKGSFSTLEIQRTEQGDSAMYLCASSLGWGGTEAFFGQGTRLTVV.

The chain joins TRBV30 to TRBJ1-1, with D perhaps matching TRBD1 (5 bases). Germline CDR1 and CDR2: GTSNPN and SVGIG (reference sequence). V was clipped by 3 bases and J by 5 bases, with 16 bases between them. CDR3 length equals 14 residues. For the CDR3, the DNA is TGTGCCTGGAGGGTCCCGGGACTGGGGACTGAAGCTTTCTTT. Amino acids: CAWRVPGLGTEAFF.

This clone was recorded a few times. The chain has TRBV14 and TRBJ2-7; D remains unclear. The CDR3 runs to 13 residues. Germline V gene data show CDR1 as SGHDN and CDR2 as FVKESK. V lost 8 bases and J lost 5, with 16 bases in between. CDR3 amino acids: CASSQSLYDEQYF. CDR3 in DNA: TGTGCCAGCTCCCAGTCCCTGTACGACGAGCAGTACTTC.

The rearrangement uses TRBV7-2 and TRBJ2-5; 10 bases fit TRBD1. Germline CDR1 is SGHTA and CDR2 is FQGNSA. J was trimmed by 5 bases and V by 5 bases; bases with no gene match: 5. The length of the CDR3 is 14 residues. The CDR3: CASSATGGAETQYF. The CDR3 nucleotides read TGTGCCAGCAGCGCGACAGGGGGCGCGGAGACCCAGTACTTC.

This clone was counted a few times. The chain is built from TRBV7-9 and TRBJ2-3; D call uncertain. The CDR3 totals 15 residues. V was trimmed by 2 bases and J by 1 base, leaving 10 bases between them. Germline V gives CDR1 SEHNR, CDR2 FQNEAQ (reference sequence). This chain's CDR3 is CASSLRQDRTDTQYF. The CDR3 DNA reads TGTGCCAGCAGCTTAAGGCAGGATCGCACAGATACGCAGTATTTT.